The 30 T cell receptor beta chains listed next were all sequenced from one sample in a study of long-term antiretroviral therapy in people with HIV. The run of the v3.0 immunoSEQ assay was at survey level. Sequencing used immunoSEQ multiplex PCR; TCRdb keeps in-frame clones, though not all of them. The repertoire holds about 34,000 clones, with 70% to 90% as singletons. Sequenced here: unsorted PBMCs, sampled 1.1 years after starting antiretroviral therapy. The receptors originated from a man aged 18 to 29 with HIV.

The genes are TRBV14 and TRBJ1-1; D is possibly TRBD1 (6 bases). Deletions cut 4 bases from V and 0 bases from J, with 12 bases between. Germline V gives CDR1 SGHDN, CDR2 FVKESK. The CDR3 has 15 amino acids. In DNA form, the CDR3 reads TGTGCCAGCAGCCTACCAGGGGTTATGAACACTGAAGCTTTCTTT. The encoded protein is CASSLPGVMNTEAFF. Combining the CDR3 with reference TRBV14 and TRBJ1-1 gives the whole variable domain EAGVTQFPSHSVIEKGQTVTLRCDPISGHDNLYWYRRVMGKEIKFLLHFVKESKQDESGMPNNRFLAERTGGTYSTLKVQPAELEDSGVYFCASSLPGVMNTEAFFGQGTRLTVV.

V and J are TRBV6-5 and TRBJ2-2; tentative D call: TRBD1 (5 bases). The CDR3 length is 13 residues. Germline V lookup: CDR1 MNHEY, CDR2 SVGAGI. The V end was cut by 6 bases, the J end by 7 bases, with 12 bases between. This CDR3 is CASRNRNGGELFF. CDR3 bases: TGTGCCAGCAGGAACAGGAATGGCGGGGAGCTGTTTTTT.

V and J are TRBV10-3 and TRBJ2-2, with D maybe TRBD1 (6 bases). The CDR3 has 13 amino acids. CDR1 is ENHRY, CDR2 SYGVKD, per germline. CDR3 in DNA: TGTGGGATAGGGGGACGGAACACCGGGGAGCTGTTTTTT. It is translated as CGIGGRNTGELFF.

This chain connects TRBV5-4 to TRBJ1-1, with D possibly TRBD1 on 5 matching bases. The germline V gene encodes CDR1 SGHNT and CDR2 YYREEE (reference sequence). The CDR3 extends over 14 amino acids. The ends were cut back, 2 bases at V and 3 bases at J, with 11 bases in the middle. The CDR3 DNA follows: TGTGCCAGCAGCTTTCAGGGAGAGGACACTGAAGCTTTCTTT. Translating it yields CASSFQGEDTEAFF.

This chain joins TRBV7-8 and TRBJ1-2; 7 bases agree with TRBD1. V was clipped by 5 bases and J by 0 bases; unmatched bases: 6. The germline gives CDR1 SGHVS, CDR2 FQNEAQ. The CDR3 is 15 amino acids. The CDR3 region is CASSHRDRPNYGYTF. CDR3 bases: TGTGCCAGCAGCCATAGGGACAGACCTAACTATGGCTACACCTTC.

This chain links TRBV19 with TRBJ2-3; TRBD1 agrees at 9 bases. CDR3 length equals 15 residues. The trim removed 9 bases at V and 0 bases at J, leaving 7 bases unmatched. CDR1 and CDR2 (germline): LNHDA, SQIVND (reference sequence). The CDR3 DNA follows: TGTGCCAGCAACTCCGGGACAGGGAGCACAGATACGCAGTATTTT. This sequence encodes CASNSGTGSTDTQYF.

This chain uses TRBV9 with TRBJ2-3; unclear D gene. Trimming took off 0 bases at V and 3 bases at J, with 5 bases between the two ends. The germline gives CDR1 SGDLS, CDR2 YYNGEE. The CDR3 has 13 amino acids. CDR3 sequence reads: CASSVGRTDTQYF. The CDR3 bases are TGTGCCAGCAGCGTAGGCCGGACAGATACGCAGTATTTT.

The CDR3 region has the DNA TGTGCCAGTAGTATAGGGGGTAGCTATGGCTACACCTTC. It translates to CASSIGGSYGYTF. This chain links TRBV19 with TRBJ1-2; D gene unclear. Trimming removed 1 base from V and 4 bases from J, with 7 bases in between. CDR1 and CDR2 (germline): LNHDA, SQIVND (reference sequence). This CDR3 is 13 amino acids long. Supplemented by reference TRBV19 and TRBJ1-2, the full variable domain reads DGGITQSPKYLFRKEGQNVTLSCEQNLNHDAMYWYRQDPGQGLRLIYYSQIVNDFQKGDIAEGYSVSREKKESFPLTVTSAQKNPTAFYLCASSIGGSYGYTFGSGTRLTVV.

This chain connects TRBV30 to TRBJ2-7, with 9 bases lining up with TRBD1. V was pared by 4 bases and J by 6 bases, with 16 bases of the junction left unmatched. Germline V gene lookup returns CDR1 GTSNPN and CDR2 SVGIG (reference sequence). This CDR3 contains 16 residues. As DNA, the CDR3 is TGTGCCTGGATTCCCTTTCCGGGACAGGGTCACCGCGAGCAGTACTTC. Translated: CAWIPFPGQGHREQYF.

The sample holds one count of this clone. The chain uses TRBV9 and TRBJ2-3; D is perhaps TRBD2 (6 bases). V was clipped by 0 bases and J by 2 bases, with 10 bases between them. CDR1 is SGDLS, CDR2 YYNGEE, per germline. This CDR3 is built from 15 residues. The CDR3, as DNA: TGTGCCAGCAGCGTAGTGAGCGGGCCCACAGATACGCAGTATTTT. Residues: CASSVVSGPTDTQYF. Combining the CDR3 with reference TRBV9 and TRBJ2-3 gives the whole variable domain DSGVTQTPKHLITATGQRVTLRCSPRSGDLSVYWYQQSLDQGLQFLIQYYNGEERAKGNILERFSAQQFPDLHSELNLSSLELGDSALYFCASSVVSGPTDTQYFGPGTRLTVL.

CDR3 coding DNA: TGCGCCAGCAGCCAAGTCGACGACAGCACCTACGAGCAGTACTTC. As protein: CASSQVDDSTYEQYF. The rearrangement uses TRBV4-1 and TRBJ2-7; a possible D gene is TRBD1 (5 bases). This CDR3 region has 15 residues. CDR1 MGHRA and CDR2 YSYEKL come from the germline V gene. Trimming cost V 1 base and J 2 bases, with 12 bases left between them.

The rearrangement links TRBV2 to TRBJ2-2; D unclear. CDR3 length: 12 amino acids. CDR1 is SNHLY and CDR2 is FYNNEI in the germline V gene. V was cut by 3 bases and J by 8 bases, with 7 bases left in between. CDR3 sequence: CASSEWRGELFF. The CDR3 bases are TGTGCCAGCAGTGAGTGGCGTGGGGAGCTGTTTTTT.

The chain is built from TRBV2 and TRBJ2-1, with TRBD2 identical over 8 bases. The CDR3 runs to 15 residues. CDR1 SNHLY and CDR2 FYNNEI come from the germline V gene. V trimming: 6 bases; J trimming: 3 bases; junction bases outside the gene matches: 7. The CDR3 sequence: CASSGGGTLYNEQFF. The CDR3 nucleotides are TGTGCCAGCAGCGGCGGGGGGACCCTCTACAATGAGCAGTTCTTC.

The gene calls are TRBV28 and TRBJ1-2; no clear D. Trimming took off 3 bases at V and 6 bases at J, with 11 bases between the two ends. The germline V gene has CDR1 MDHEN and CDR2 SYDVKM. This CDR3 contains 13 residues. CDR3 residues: CASSFHYTDGYTF. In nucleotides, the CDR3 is TGTGCCAGCAGTTTCCATTATACGGATGGCTACACCTTC.

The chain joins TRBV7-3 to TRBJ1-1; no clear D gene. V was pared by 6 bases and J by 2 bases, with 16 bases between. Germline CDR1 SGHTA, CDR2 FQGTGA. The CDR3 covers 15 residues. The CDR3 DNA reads TGTGCCAGCAGGCCCACGGTCCATAGTAACACTGAAGCTTTCTTT. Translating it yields CASRPTVHSNTEAFF. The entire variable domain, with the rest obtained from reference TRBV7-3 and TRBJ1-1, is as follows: GAGVSQTPSNKVTEKGKYVELRCDPISGHTALYWYRQSLGQGPEFLIYFQGTGAADDSGLPNDRFFAVRPEGSVSTLKIQRTERGDSAVYLCASRPTVHSNTEAFFGQGTRLTVV.

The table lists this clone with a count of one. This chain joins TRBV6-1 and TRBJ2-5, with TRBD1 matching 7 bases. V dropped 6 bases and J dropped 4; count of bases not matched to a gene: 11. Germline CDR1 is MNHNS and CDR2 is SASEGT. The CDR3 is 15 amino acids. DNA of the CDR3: TGTGCCAGCAGCCCGCCGTTTTCAGGGGGAGAGACCCAGTACTTC. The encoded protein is CASSPPFSGGETQYF.

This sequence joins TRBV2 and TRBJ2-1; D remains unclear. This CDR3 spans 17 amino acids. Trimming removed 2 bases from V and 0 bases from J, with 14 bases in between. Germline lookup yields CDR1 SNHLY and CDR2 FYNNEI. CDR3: CASSESSLESSYNEQFF. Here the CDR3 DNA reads TGTGCCAGCAGTGAATCAAGCCTCGAGAGCTCCTACAATGAGCAGTTCTTC.

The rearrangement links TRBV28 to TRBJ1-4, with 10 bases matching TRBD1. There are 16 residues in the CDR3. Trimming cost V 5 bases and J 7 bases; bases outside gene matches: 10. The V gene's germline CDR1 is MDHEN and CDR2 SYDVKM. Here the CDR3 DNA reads TGTGCCAGCAGTAAATACCGACAGGGGGCGGGTGAAAAACTGTTTTTT. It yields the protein CASSKYRQGAGEKLFF. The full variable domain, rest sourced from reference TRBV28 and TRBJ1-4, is DVKVTQSSRYLVKRTGEKVFLECVQDMDHENMFWYRQDPGLGLRLIYFSYDVKMKEKGDIPEGYSVSREKKERFSLILESASTNQTSMYLCASSKYRQGAGEKLFFGSGTQLSVL.

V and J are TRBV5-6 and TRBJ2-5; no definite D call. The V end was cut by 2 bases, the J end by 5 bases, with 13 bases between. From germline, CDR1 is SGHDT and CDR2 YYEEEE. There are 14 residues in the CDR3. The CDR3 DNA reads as TGTGCCAGCAGCTTTGGGGAAAGCTGGGAGACCCAGTACTTC. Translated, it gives CASSFGESWETQYF.

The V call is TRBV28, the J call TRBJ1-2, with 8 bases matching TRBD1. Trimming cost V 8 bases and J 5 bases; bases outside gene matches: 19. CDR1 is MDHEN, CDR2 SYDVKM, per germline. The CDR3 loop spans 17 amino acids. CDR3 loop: CASHYFHTGGSSYGYTF. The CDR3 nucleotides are TGTGCCAGCCATTACTTTCATACAGGGGGATCGAGTTATGGCTACACCTTC.

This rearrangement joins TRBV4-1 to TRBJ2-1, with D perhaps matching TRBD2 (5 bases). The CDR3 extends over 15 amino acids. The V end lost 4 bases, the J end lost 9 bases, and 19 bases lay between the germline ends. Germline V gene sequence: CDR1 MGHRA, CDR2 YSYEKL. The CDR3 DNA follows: TGCGCCAGCAGCCTCACCCGGACTTACCTGGTTGAGCAGTTCTTC. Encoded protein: CASSLTRTYLVEQFF.

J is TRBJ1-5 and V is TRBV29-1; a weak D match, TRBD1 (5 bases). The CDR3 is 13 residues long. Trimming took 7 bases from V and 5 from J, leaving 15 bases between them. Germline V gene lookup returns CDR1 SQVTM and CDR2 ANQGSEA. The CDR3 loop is CSGIEGPDQPQHF. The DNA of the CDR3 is TGCAGCGGAATAGAGGGGCCCGATCAGCCCCAGCATTTT.

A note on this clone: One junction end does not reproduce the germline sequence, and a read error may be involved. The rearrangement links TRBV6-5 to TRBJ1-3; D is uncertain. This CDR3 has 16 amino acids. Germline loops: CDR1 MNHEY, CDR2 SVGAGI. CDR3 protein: CASSNSLGSPGNTIYF. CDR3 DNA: TGTGCCAGCAGTAACTCCCTTGGCTCGCCGGGGAACACCATATATTTT.

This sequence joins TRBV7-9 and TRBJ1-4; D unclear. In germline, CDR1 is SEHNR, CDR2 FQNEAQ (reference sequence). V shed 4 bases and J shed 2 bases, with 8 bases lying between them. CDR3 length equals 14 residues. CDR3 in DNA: TGTGCCAGCAGCTCTTCGGGTACTAATGAAAAACTGTTTTTT. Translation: CASSSSGTNEKLFF. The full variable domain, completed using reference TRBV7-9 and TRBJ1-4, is DTGVSQNPRHKITKRGQNVTFRCDPISEHNRLYWYRQTLGQGPEFLTYFQNEAQLEKSRLLSDRFSAERPKGSFSTLEIQRTEQGDSAMYLCASSSSGTNEKLFFGSGTQLSVL.

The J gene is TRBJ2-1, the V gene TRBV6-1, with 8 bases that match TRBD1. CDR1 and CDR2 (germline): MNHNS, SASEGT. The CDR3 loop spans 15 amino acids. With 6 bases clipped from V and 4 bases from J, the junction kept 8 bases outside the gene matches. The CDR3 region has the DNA TGTGCCAGCAGAAACCGGGACAGGCAATACAATGAGCAGTTCTTC. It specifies CASRNRDRQYNEQFF.

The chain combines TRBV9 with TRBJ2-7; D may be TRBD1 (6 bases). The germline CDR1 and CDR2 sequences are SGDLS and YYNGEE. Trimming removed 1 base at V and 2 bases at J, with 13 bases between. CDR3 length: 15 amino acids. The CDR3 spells CASSVTGQLPYEQYF. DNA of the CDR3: TGTGCCAGCAGCGTAACTGGACAGTTACCCTACGAGCAGTACTTC.

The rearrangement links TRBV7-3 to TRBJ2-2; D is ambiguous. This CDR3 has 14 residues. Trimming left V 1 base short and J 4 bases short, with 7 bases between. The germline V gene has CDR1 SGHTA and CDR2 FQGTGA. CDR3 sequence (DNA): TGTGCCAGCAGCTTAAAAGCGATCACCGGGGAGCTGTTTTTT. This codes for CASSLKAITGELFF.

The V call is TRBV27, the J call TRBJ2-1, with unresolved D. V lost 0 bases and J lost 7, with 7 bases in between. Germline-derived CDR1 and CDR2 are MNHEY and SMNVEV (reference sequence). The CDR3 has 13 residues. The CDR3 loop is CASSLSRANEQFF. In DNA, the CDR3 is TGTGCCAGCAGTTTATCTAGGGCTAATGAGCAGTTCTTC.

The CDR3 region is CASTLLAGGADTQYF. The DNA of the CDR3 is TGTGCCAGCACCCTACTAGCGGGAGGAGCAGATACGCAGTATTTT. The rearrangement links TRBV27 to TRBJ2-3, with 12 bases identical to TRBD2. The junction had 6 bases not matched to a gene; V was cut back by 7 bases and J by 4 bases. Germline V gene sequence: CDR1 MNHEY, CDR2 SMNVEV (reference sequence). The CDR3 runs 15 residues.

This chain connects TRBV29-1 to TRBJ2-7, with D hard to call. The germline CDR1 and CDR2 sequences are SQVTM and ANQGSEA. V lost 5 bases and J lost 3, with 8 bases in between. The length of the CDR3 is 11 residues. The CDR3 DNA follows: TGCAGCGTTCTGACTGGCTACGAGCAGTACTTC. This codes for CSVLTGYEQYF.